This record concerns one T cell receptor (beta chain) sequence. What it binds is not known. The data were taken from a study of beta chain features in type 1 diabetes. As for the study in general: Age and gender were similar between patients and healthy donors, as were cell yields.

Expressed TCRB transcripts got sequenced, as all isolated RNA was reverse transcribed. Read counts averaged approximately 3.6 million for samples of naive, central memory and regulatory T cells. Only in-frame clones appear in the TCRdb table, and some are missing; sequencing was by immunoSEQ multiplex PCR. The table includes some 660,000 clones, more than 12% detected once. The V gene lost 4 bases and the J gene lost 2 bases, with 2 bases spanning the gap. There are 11 residues in the CDR3. Germline V gene sequence: CDR1 MNHEY, CDR2 SMNVEV (reference sequence). Study-wide points: Among all four CD4+ subsets, Type 1 diabetes patients had TCRB CDR3s that were moderately but significantly shorter. Whether HLA type influences TCRB rearrangement remained unresolved here.

The sequencing sample was made of naive CD4+ T cells from blood. This chain joins TRBV27 and TRBJ1-2; D unclear. The TCR sequence derives from a young man with type 1 diabetes. CDR3 in amino acids: CASSSNYGYTF. Here the CDR3 DNA reads TGTGCCAGCAGTTCGAACTATGGCTACACCTTC.